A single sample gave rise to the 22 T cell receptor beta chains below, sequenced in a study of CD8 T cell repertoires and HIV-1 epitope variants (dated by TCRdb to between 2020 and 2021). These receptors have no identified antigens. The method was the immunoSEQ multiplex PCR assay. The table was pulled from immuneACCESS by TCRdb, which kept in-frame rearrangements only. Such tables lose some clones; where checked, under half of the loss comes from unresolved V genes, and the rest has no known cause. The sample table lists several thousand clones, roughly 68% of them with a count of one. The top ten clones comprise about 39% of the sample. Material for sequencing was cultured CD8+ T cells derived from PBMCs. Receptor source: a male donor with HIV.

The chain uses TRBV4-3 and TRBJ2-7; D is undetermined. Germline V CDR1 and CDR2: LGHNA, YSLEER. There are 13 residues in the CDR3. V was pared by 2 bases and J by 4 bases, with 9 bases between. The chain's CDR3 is CASSQFAEYEQYF. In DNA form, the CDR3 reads TGCGCCAGCAGCCAATTTGCAGAGTACGAGCAGTACTTC.

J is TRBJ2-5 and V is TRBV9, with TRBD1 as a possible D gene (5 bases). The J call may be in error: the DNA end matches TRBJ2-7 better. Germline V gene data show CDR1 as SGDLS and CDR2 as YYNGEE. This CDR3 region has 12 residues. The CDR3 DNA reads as TGTGCCAGCAGCGCCGACAGCTACGAGCAGTACTTC. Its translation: CASSADSYEQYF.

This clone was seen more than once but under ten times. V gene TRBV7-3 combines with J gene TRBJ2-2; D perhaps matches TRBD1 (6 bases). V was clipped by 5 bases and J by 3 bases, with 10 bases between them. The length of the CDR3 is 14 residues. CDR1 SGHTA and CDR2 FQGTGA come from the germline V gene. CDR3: CASSLGTYTGELFF. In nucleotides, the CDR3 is TGTGCCAGCAGCCTCGGGACATACACCGGGGAGCTGTTTTTT. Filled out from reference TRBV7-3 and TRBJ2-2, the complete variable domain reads GAGVSQTPSNKVTEKGKYVELRCDPISGHTALYWYRQSLGQGPEFLIYFQGTGAADDSGLPNDRFFAVRPEGSVSTLKIQRTERGDSAVYLCASSLGTYTGELFFGEGSRLTVL.

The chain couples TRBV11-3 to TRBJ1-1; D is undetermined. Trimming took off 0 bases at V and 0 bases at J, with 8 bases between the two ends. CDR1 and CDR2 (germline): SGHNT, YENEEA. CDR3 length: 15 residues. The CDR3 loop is CASSLDGTLNTEAFF. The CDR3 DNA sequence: TGTGCCAGCAGCTTAGATGGTACTCTGAACACTGAAGCTTTCTTT.

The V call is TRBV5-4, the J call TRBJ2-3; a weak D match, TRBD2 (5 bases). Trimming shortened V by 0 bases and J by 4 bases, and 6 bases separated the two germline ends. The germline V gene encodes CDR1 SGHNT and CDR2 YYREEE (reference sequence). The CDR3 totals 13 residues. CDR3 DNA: TGTGCCAGCAGCTTGGGGGGAGCAGATACGCAGTATTTT. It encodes CASSLGGADTQYF.

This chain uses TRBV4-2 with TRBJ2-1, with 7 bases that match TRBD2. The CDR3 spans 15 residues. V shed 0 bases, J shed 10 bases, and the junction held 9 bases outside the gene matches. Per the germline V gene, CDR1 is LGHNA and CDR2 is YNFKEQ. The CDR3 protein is CASSQESGGVGEQFF. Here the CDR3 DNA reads TGTGCCAGCAGCCAAGAAAGTGGGGGGGTAGGGGAGCAGTTCTTC.

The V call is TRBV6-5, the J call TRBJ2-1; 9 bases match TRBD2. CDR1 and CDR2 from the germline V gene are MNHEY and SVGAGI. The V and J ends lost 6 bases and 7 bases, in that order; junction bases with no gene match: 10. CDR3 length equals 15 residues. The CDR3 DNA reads TGTGCCAGCAGACTCAGCGGGACTAGCAGGAATGAGCAGTTCTTC. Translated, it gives CASRLSGTSRNEQFF.

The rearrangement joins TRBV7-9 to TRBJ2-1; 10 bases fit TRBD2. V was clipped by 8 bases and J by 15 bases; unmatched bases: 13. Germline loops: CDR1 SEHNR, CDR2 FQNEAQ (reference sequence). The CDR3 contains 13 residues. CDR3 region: CASLAPAGGPLFF. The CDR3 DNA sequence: TGTGCCAGCTTAGCCCCAGCGGGAGGGCCGTTGTTCTTC.

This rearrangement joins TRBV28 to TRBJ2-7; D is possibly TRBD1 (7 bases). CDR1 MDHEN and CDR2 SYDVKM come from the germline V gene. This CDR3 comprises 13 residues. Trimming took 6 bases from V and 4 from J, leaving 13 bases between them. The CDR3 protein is CASSRQGGYEQYF. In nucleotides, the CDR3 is TGTGCCAGCAGCCGACAGGGAGGTTACGAGCAGTACTTC.

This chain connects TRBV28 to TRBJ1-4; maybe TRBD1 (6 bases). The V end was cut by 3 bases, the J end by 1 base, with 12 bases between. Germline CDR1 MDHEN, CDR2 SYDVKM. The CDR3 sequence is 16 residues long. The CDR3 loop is CASSFSRGGTNEKLFF. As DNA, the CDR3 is TGTGCCAGCAGTTTCTCTCGAGGGGGAACTAATGAAAAACTGTTTTTT.

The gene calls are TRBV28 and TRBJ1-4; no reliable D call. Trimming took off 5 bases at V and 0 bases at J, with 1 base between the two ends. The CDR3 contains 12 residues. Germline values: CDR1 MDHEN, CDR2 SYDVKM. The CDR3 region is CASSATNEKLFF. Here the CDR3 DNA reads TGTGCCAGCAGTGCAACTAATGAAAAACTGTTTTTT.

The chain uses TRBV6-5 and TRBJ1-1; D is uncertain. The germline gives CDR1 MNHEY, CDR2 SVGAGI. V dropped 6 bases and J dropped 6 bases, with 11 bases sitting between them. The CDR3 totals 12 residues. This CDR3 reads CASSPGGPEAFF. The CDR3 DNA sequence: TGTGCCAGCAGCCCTGGCGGTCCTGAAGCTTTCTTT.

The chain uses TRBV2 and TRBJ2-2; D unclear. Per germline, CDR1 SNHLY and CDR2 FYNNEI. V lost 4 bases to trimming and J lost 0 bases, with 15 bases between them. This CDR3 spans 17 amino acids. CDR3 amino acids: CASSVIDNIANTGELFF. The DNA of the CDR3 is TGTGCCAGCAGTGTGATAGATAATATCGCGAACACCGGGGAGCTGTTTTTT.

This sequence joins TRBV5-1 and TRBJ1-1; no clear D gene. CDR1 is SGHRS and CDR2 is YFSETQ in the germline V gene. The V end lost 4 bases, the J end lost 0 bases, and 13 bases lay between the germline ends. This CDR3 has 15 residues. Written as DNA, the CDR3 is TGCGCCAGCAGCCTGGACCGCAACATGAACACTGAAGCTTTCTTT. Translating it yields CASSLDRNMNTEAFF.

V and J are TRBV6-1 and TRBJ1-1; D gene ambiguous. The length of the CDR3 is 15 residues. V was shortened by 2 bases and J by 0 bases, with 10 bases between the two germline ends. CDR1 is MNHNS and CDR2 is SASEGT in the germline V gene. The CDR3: CASSESARMNTEAFF. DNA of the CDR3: TGTGCCAGCAGTGAATCGGCTCGGATGAACACTGAAGCTTTCTTT.

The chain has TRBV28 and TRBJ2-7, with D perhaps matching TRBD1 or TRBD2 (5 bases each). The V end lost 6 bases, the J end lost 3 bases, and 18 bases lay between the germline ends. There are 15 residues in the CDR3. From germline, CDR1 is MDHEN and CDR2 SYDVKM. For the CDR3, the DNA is TGTGCCAGCAGCCTGAGAGGGACCTTGTTCTACGAGCAGTACTTC. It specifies CASSLRGTLFYEQYF.

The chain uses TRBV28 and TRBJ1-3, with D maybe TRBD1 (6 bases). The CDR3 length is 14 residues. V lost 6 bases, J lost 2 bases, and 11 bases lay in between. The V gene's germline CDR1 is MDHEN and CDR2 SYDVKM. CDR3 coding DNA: TGTGCCAGCAGCTTTAACAGGGCTGGAAACACCATATATTTT. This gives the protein CASSFNRAGNTIYF.

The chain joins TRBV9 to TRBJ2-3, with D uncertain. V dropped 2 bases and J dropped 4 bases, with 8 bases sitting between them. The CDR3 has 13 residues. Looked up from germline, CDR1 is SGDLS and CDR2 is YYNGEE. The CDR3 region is CASSVPSSDTQYF. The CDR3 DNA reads TGTGCCAGCAGCGTGCCGTCGTCAGATACGCAGTATTTT.

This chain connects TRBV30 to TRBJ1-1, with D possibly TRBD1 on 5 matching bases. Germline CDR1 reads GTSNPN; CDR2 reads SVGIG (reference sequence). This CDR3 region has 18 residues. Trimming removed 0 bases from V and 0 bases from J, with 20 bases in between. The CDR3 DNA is TGTGCCTGGAGTGTCGGGGTCACCGAGGGGTCCATGAACACTGAAGCTTTCTTT. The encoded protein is CAWSVGVTEGSMNTEAFF. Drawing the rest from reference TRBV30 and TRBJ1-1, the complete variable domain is SQTIHQWPATLVQPVGSPLSLECTVEGTSNPNLYWYRQAAGRGLQLLFYSVGIGQISSEVPQNLSASRPQDRQFILSSKKLLLSDSGFYLCAWSVGVTEGSMNTEAFFGQGTRLTVV.

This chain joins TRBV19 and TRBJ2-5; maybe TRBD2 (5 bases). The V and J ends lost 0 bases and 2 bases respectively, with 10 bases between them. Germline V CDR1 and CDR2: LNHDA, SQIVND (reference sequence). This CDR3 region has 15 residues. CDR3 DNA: TGTGCCAGTAGTATAGAAACCGGGGTACAAGAGACCCAGTACTTC. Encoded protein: CASSIETGVQETQYF.

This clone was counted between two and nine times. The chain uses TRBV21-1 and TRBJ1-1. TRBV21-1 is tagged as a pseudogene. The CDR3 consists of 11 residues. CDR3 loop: CARNRTEGAFF. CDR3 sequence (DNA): TGTGCCAGAAACCGTACAGAGGGGGCTTTCTTT.

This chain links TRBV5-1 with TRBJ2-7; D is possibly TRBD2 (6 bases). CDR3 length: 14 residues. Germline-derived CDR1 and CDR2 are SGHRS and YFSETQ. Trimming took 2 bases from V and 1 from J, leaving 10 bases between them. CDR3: CASSFGAGSYEQYF. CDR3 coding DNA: TGCGCCAGCAGCTTCGGGGCGGGGTCCTACGAGCAGTACTTC. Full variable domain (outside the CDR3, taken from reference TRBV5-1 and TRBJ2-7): KAGVTQTPRYLIKTRGQQVTLSCSPISGHRSVSWYQQTPGQGLQFLFEYFSETQRNKGNFPGRFSGRQFSNSRSEMNVSTLELGDSALYLCASSFGAGSYEQYFGPGTRLTVT.